This TCR beta chain is from a study of T cell changes during pregnancy in multiple sclerosis. This clone was counted between two and nine times. The repertoire was sequenced with immunoSEQ multiplex PCR; TCRdb's copy has only in-frame clones and lacks some. This sample has 61,000 or so clones; 85% to 95% occur once, and the top ten carry 0.36%. The length of the CDR3 is 13 residues. CDR1 and CDR2 (germline): KGHSH, LQKENI. V was cut by 0 bases and J by 8 bases, with 10 bases left in between. This specimen was CD4+ T cells from peripheral blood mononuclear cells, taken before pregnancy. The gene calls are TRBV18 and TRBJ1-1; the D gene is possibly TRBD1 (6 bases). This sequence originates from a female donor with multiple sclerosis, enrolled in a pregnancy study. The chain's CDR3 is CASSPPQGTEAFF. The DNA for the CDR3 is TGTGCCAGCTCACCACCGCAGGGGACAGAAGCTTTCTTT.